These T cell receptor beta chains were read from a single sample in a study of OX40 agonist ivuxolimab in advanced cancers. Clones were sequenced by immunoSEQ multiplex PCR, and TCRdb holds only the in-frame ones, with some missing. This table holds approximately 80,000 clones, more than 80% found once. This material consisted of CD4+ or CD8+ T cells sorted from blood, taken in a trial of the OX40 agonist ivuxolimab. Source of these receptors: an adult with an advanced solid tumor such as melanoma, head and neck, liver or kidney cancer. Both conserved end residues are part of each CDR3. A D gene is named only where the DNA matches it firmly. Only some rows state a clone size, as once, few, many or a class for expanded clones.

>11|-|-|TRBJ2-3|TRBV27
TGTGCCAGCAGTTTCGTAGATACGCAGTATTTT
CASSFVDTQYF
>13|-|-|TRBJ2-1|TRBV5-4
TGTGCCAGCAGCTTGGATACGATCAATGAGCAGTTCTTC
CASSLDTINEQFF
>14|-|TRBD1|TRBJ1-1|TRBV27
TGTGCCAGCAGTAGAACAGGGGCACTGACTGAAGCTTTCTTT
CASSRTGALTEAFF
>14|-|-|TRBJ1-2|TRBV14
TGTGCCAGCAGCGGCCTGGGACAACTCTATGGCTACACCTTC
CASSGLGQLYGYTF
>15|-|TRBD2|TRBJ2-1|TRBV7-8
TGTGCCAGCAGTAAACTAGCGGGGGCTGGGGATGAGCAGTTCTTC
CASSKLAGAGDEQFF
>18|-|TRBD2|TRBJ2-3|TRBV28
TGTGCCAGCAGTTCCGGTACGAGACTAGCGGCTTACACAGATACGCAGTATTTT
CASSSGTRLAAYTDTQYF
>12|-|-|TRBJ2-2|TRBV6-6
TGTGCCAGCCCTACAGGGACCGGGGAGCTGTTTTTT
CASPTGTGELFF
>14|-|TRBD2|TRBJ2-7|TRBV27
TGTGCCAGCAGTCCTCGGGACTACTCCTACGAGCAGTACTTC
CASSPRDYSYEQYF
>13|once|-|TRBJ2-1|TRBV9
TGCGCCAGCAGCGTAGGAGCTATTACTGAGCAGTTCTTC
CASSVGAITEQFF
>12|-|-|TRBJ2-3|TRBV7-9
TGTGCCAGCAGCTTGTACACAGATACGCAGTATTTT
CASSLYTDTQYF
>13|-|-|TRBJ2-7|TRBV6-1
TGTGCCAGCCGGGACTTTACTCCCTACGAGCAGTACTTC
CASRDFTPYEQYF
>11|-|-|TRBJ1-1|TRBV5-4
TGTGCCAGCAGCTTTATCAGTGAAGCTTTCTTT
CASSFISEAFF
>16|-|TRBD1|TRBJ1-1|TRBV15
TGTGCCACCGGCAGAGATAGGGCAGGGGGCCGGCCTGAAGCTTTCTTT
CATGRDRAGGRPEAFF
>18|-|-|TRBJ2-1|TRBV28
TGTGCGACTACCGACCCAACGGGGGAGATTTCCTCCTACAATGAGCAGTTCTTC
CATTDPTGEISSYNEQFF
>15|-|TRBD2|TRBJ2-7|TRBV5-6
TGTGCCAGCAGCCCATTGGCGGGGGGGACCTACGAGCAGTACTTC
CASSPLAGGTYEQYF
>15|once|-|TRBJ1-5|TRBV28
TGTGCCAGCAGACAACAGGGAATTGTCAATCAGCCCCAGCATTTT
CASRQQGIVNQPQHF
>12|once|-|TRBJ1-1|TRBV28
TGTGCCAGCAGTGAACAGAACACTGAAGCTTTCTTT
CASSEQNTEAFF
>14|-|-|TRBJ2-6|TRBV4-2
TGTGCCAGCAGCCAAGAATGGGGGGCCAACGTCCTGACTTTC
CASSQEWGANVLTF
>13|-|-|TRBJ1-5|TRBV6-5
TGTGCCAGCAGTTACTCAGGGTATCAGCCCCAGCATTTT
CASSYSGYQPQHF
>14|few|-|TRBJ1-2|TRBV6-5
TGTGCCAGCAGCGAGGCCGGGACCTTCTATGGCTACACCTTC
CASSEAGTFYGYTF
>11|-|-|TRBJ2-5|TRBV9
TGTGCCAGCAGCTCAGAAGAGACCCAGTACTTC
CASSSEETQYF
>12|-|-|TRBJ2-7|TRBV4-1
TGCGCCAGCAGCCAAGATTCCTACGAGCAGTACTTC
CASSQDSYEQYF
>15|-|-|TRBJ2-1|TRBV5-1
TGCGCCAGCAGCTCCAGCGGTAGGTCCTACAATGAGCAGTTCTTC
CASSSSGRSYNEQFF
>17|-|-|TRBJ1-3|TRBV4-1
TGCGCCAGCAGCCAAGGCCCGCTGACAGGCTCTGGAAACACCATATATTTT
CASSQGPLTGSGNTIYF
>15|-|TRBD2|TRBJ2-7|TRBV28
TGTGCCAGCAAACCGGGGGGGGTTGGTGTGTACGAGCAGTACTTC
CASKPGGVGVYEQYF
>16|-|TRBD1|TRBJ1-2|TRBV19
TGTGCCAGTAGTATAGGTCCGGGACAGCAACTCTATGGCTACACCTTC
CASSIGPGQQLYGYTF
>12|-|-|TRBJ2-7|TRBV9
TGTGCCAGCAGCGTAGGAGGGGTTGAGCAGTACTTC
CASSVGGVEQYF
>15|once|-|TRBJ1-1|TRBV4-3
TGCGCCAGCAGCCCCGGCCCCACAGAGAACACTGAAGCTTTCTTT
CASSPGPTENTEAFF
>15|-|TRBD2|TRBJ2-1|TRBV4-3
TGCGCCAGCAGTCTCGGACTAGCGCGCGTCAATGAGCAGTTCTTC
CASSLGLARVNEQFF
>14|-|-|TRBJ1-3|TRBV7-6
TGTGCCAGCAGCTTAGGAGGGTCTGGAAACACCATATATTTT
CASSLGGSGNTIYF
>14|-|-|TRBJ2-1|TRBV19
TGTGCCAGTAGGAACTGGGCGGCCTACAATGAGCAGTTCTTC
CASRNWAAYNEQFF
>16|-|TRBD1|TRBJ2-7|TRBV15
TGTGCCACCAGCAGAGATCCAGGGACAGGTTTCCACGAGCAGTACTTC
CATSRDPGTGFHEQYF
>14|-|TRBD1|TRBJ2-7|TRBV13
TGTGCCAGCAGCCAGGGGGACGGTCCCTACGAGCAGTACTTC
CASSQGDGPYEQYF
>15|-|TRBD1|TRBJ2-1|TRBV9
TGTGCCAGCAGCGGGAAGGGACAGGACTACAATGAGCAGTTCTTC
CASSGKGQDYNEQFF
>14|-|TRBD2|TRBJ2-2|TRBV30
TGTGCCTGGTTAGCAGCGGGAGGAGGCGGGGAGCTGTTTTTT
CAWLAAGGGGELFF
>18|-|-|TRBJ2-7|TRBV4-3
TGCGCCAGCAGCCATCGTGGCCCCACGGGCATATTTTGCGACGAGCAGTACTTC
CASSHRGPTGIFCDEQYF
>14|-|-|TRBJ2-5|TRBV28
TGTGCCAGCAGTTCACGGACAGAGCAAGAGACCCAGTACTTC
CASSSRTEQETQYF
>13|-|-|TRBJ1-1|TRBV5-4
TGTGCCAGCAGCTTTGGGAAGAACACTGAAGCTTTCTTT
CASSFGKNTEAFF
>13|-|-|TRBJ2-2|TRBV30
TGTGCCTGGAGTACAGGGTTAACCGGGGAGCTGTTTTTT
CAWSTGLTGELFF
>16|-|-|TRBJ1-2|TRBV11-2
TGTGCCTCCCCCGGGAAGATCCCGGCGGGTAACTATGGCTACACCTTC
CASPGKIPAGNYGYTF
>11|-|-|TRBJ2-1|TRBV29-1
TGCAGCGTTGAAGGTAACAATGAGCAGTTCTTC
CSVEGNNEQFF
>16|-|-|TRBJ1-2|TRBV15
TGTGCCACCAGCAAAGTGAGGGGGGGAACTAACTATGGCTACACCTTC
CATSKVRGGTNYGYTF
>14|-|TRBD1|TRBJ1-2|TRBV6-1
TGTGCCAGCAGTGAAGACAGGGGCCTCTATGGCTACACCTTC
CASSEDRGLYGYTF
>13|-|-|TRBJ1-5|TRBV4-1
TGCGCCAGCAGCCAAGGCCATGGTCAGCCCCAGCATTTT
CASSQGHGQPQHF
>14|-|-|TRBJ1-2|TRBV7-2
TGTGCCAGCAGCTCCCCCGGGACCGCATATGGCTACACCTTC
CASSSPGTAYGYTF
>16|-|-|TRBJ1-1|TRBV4-1
TGCGCCAGCAGCCAAGATCAGAAAGGGTTGAACACTGAAGCTTTCTTT
CASSQDQKGLNTEAFF
>13|-|-|TRBJ2-1|TRBV5-1
TGCGCCAGCAGCTTTTCAGCCTACAATGAGCAGTTCTTC
CASSFSAYNEQFF
>13|-|TRBD2|TRBJ2-7|TRBV7-2
TGTGCCAGCAGCTTAGTGGGGGGGTACGAGCAGTACTTC
CASSLVGGYEQYF
>15|-|-|TRBJ2-7|TRBV15
TGTGCCACCAGCAGATGGTCAGGCGGTCCCTACGAGCAGTACTTC
CATSRWSGGPYEQYF
>15|-|-|TRBJ2-1|TRBV4-1
TGCGCCAGCAGCCAAGATCGGACCCTCGAGGACCGCCCGGTCTTC
CASSQDRTLEDRPVF
>12|-|-|TRBJ1-1|TRBV7-9
TGTGCCAGCAGATCAGTGAACACTGAAGCTTTCTTT
CASRSVNTEAFF
>11|-|-|TRBJ2-3|TRBV27
TGTGCCAGCTTTAGCACAGATACGCAGTATTTT
CASFSTDTQYF